These 5 T cell receptor beta chains were all obtained from the same sample, sequenced in a study of CD8+ T cells in alopecia areata. The treatment: oral pan-JAK inhibitor, 5-10 mg twice daily. RNA was extracted and reverse transcribed into cDNA as the sequencing template. Here immunoSEQ multiplex PCR was the method, and the copy in TCRdb shows in-frame clones only, minus some. The sample lists some 190,000 clones; about 51% were seen once. The material was CD8+ T cells sorted from blood, obtained between weeks 51 and 54, from a patient treated with tofacitinib. The receptors were gathered from a human donor with alopecia areata.

This clone was seen only a few times. This sequence joins TRBV30 and TRBJ1-1; D is ambiguous. The germline V gene has CDR1 GTSNPN and CDR2 SVGIG (reference sequence). The CDR3 consists of 11 residues. The V end lost 5 bases, the J end lost 0 bases, and 4 bases lay between the germline ends. The CDR3: CAWGMNTEAFF. DNA of the CDR3: TGTGCCTGGGGGATGAACACTGAAGCTTTCTTT.

This clone has more than one count but fewer than ten. CDR3: CASSMDREGETQYF. The CDR3 coding sequence is TGTGCCAGTAGTATGGACAGGGAAGGTGAGACCCAGTACTTC. The V and J genes are TRBV19 and TRBJ2-5; 8 bases map to TRBD1. CDR1 is LNHDA and CDR2 is SQIVND in the germline V gene (reference sequence). This CDR3 is 14 amino acids long. The V and J ends lost 3 bases and 5 bases, in that order; junction bases with no gene match: 5.

This clone was detected many times. CDR3 in DNA: TGTGCCAGTAGTATTGGGACTAGCGGGGCCGATACGCAGTATTTT. It yields the protein CASSIGTSGADTQYF. The chain is built from TRBV19 and TRBJ2-3, with 13 bases identical to TRBD2. V lost 3 bases to trimming and J lost 6 bases; unmatched junction nucleotides: 3. The CDR3 totals 15 residues. Per the germline V gene, CDR1 is LNHDA and CDR2 is SQIVND (reference sequence). The variable domain in full, completed from reference TRBV19 and TRBJ2-3, reads DGGITQSPKYLFRKEGQNVTLSCEQNLNHDAMYWYRQDPGQGLRLIYYSQIVNDFQKGDIAEGYSVSREKKESFPLTVTSAQKNPTAFYLCASSIGTSGADTQYFGPGTRLTVL.

V usage is TRBV7-8 and J usage is TRBJ1-4, with D possibly being TRBD1 (5 bases). The CDR3 covers 17 residues. Germline-derived CDR1 and CDR2 are SGHVS and FQNEAQ. The V end lost 1 base, the J end lost 2 bases, and 14 bases lay between the germline ends. DNA for the CDR3: TGTGCCAGCAGCTTAGGCCAGGGAGGCTTCACTAATGAAAAACTGTTTTTT. Translating gives CASSLGQGGFTNEKLFF.

The rearrangement uses TRBV9 and TRBJ1-1; TRBD1 agrees at 9 bases. CDR3 length: 18 residues. Germline lookup yields CDR1 SGDLS and CDR2 YYNGEE. V trimming: 3 bases; J trimming: 3 bases; junction bases outside the gene matches: 15. CDR3 sequence reads: CASSERDVTGGMDTEAFF. The CDR3 DNA sequence: TGTGCCAGCAGCGAGAGGGATGTTACAGGGGGCATGGACACTGAAGCTTTCTTT.